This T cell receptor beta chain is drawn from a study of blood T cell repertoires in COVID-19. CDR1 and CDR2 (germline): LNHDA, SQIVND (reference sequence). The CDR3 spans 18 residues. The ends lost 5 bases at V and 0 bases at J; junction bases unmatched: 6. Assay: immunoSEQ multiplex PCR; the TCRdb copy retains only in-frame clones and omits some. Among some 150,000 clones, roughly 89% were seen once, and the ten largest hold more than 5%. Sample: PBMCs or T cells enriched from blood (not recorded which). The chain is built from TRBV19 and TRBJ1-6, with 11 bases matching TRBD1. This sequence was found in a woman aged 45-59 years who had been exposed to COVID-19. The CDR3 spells CASSVSGQGASYNSPLHF. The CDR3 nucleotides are TGTGCCAGTAGTGTATCCGGACAGGGGGCCTCCTATAATTCACCCCTCCACTTT. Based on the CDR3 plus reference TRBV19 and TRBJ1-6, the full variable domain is DGGITQSPKYLFRKEGQNVTLSCEQNLNHDAMYWYRQDPGQGLRLIYYSQIVNDFQKGDIAEGYSVSREKKESFPLTVTSAQKNPTAFYLCASSVSGQGASYNSPLHFGNGTRLTVT.